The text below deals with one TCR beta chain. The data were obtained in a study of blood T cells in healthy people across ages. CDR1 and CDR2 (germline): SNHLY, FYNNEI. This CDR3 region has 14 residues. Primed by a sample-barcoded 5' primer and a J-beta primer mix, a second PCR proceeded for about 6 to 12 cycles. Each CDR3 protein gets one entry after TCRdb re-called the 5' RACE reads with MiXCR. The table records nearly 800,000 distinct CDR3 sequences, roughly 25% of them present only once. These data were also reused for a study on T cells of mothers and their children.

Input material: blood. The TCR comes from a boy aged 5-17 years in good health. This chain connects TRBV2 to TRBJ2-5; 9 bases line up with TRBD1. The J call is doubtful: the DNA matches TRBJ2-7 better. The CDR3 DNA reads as TGTGCCAGCACCCTTGGACAGGGGAGGTACGAGCAGTACTTC. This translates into CASTLGQGRYEQYF.